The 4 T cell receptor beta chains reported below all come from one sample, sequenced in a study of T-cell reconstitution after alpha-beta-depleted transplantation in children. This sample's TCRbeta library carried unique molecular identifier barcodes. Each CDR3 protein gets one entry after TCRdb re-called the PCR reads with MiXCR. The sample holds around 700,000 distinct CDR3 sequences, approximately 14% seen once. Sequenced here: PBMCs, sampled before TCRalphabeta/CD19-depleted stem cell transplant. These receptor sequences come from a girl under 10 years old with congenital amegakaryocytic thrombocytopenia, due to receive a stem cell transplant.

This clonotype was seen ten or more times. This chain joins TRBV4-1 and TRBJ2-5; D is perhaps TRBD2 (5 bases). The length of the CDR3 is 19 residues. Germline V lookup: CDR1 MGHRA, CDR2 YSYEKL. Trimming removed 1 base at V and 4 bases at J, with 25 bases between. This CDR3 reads CASSQVLHNLGSDRETQYF. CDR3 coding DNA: TGCGCCAGCAGCCAAGTCCTACACAACCTCGGTAGCGATCGAGAGACCCAGTACTTC.

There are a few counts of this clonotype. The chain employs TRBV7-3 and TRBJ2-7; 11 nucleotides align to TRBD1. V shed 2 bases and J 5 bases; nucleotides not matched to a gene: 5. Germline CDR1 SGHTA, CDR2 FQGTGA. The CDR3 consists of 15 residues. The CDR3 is CASSLGQGAHNEQYF. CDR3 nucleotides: TGTGCCAGCAGCTTAGGACAGGGGGCGCACAACGAGCAGTACTTC.

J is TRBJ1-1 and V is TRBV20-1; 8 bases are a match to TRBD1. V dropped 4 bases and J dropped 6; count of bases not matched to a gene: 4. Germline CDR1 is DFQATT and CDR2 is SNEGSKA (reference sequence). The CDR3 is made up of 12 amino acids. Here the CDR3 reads CSAKQGDPEAFF. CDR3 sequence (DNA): TGCAGTGCTAAACAGGGGGACCCTGAAGCTTTCTTT.

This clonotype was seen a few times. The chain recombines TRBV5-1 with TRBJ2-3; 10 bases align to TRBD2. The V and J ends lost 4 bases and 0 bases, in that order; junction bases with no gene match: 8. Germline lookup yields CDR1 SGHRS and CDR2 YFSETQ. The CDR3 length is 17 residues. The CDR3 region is CASSRGTSASSTDTQYF. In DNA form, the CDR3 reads TGCGCCAGCAGCCGCGGGACTAGCGCCTCTAGCACAGATACGCAGTATTTT.